The clone carrying this T cell receptor (beta chain) is a singleton in its sample. Every sample yielded at least 6.5 million isolated PBMCs. This sample stems from a study of blood T cells in healthy people across ages. Germline V lookup: CDR1 DFQATT, CDR2 SNEGSKA (reference sequence). V was pared by 4 bases and J by 10 bases, with 19 bases between. CDR3 length: 13 amino acids. A second PCR, run for about 6 to 12 cycles, used a sample-barcoded 5' primer plus a J-beta primer mix. TCRdb analysed the 5' RACE reads with MiXCR anew, one entry per CDR3 protein. The table lists around 990,000 distinct CDR3 sequences, more than 30% of them singletons.

The rearrangement uses TRBV20-1 and TRBJ1-1; D ambiguous. This TCR derives from a man aged 18-30 years in good health. The sample was blood. In DNA, the CDR3 is TGCAGTGCTAAAACCCGGGATCACAGAACAGCTTTCTTT. The encoded protein is CSAKTRDHRTAFF.